Listed here are 22 T cell receptor beta chains from one sample, sequenced in a study of shared T cell receptors in the human thymus. Assay used: immunoSEQ multiplex PCR; TCRdb lists only in-frame clones, some missing. The sample lists hundreds of thousands of clones, about 87% occurring once. The same sample was also used in a study of human thymus T cells.

Source material: thymocytes. The source is a boy less than two years old with a congenital heart defect.

The chain links TRBV28 to TRBJ1-4; D gene unclear. Per the germline V gene, CDR1 is MDHEN and CDR2 is SYDVKM. Trimming took 2 bases from V and 5 from J, leaving 9 bases between them. This CDR3 spans 14 amino acids. DNA of the CDR3: TGTGCCAGCAGTTTAGGCGACGGGAATGAAAAACTGTTTTTT. Its translation: CASSLGDGNEKLFF. Drawing the rest from reference TRBV28 and TRBJ1-4, the complete variable domain is DVKVTQSSRYLVKRTGEKVFLECVQDMDHENMFWYRQDPGLGLRLIYFSYDVKMKEKGDIPEGYSVSREKKERFSLILESASTNQTSMYLCASSLGDGNEKLFFGSGTQLSVL.

J is TRBJ2-7 and V is TRBV6-5; TRBD2 matches 8 bases. The CDR3 covers 15 residues. Unmatched junction bases numbered 6, after V lost 3 bases and J lost 2 bases. Germline CDR1 MNHEY, CDR2 SVGAGI. The CDR3 sequence is CASSYRREVPYEQYF. The CDR3 DNA reads TGTGCCAGCAGTTATCGGCGGGAGGTTCCCTACGAGCAGTACTTC.

The chain combines TRBV11-2 with TRBJ2-5; 7 nucleotides agree with TRBD2. Germline CDR1 is SGHAT and CDR2 is FQNNGV. The CDR3 contains 13 residues. V was pared by 5 bases and J by 2 bases, with 2 bases of the junction left unmatched. CDR3 DNA sequence: TGTGCCAGCAGCCATAGCGGGCAAGAGACCCAGTACTTC. Protein: CASSHSGQETQYF.

The V and J genes are TRBV2 and TRBJ1-3, with D uncertain. CDR3 length equals 17 residues. CDR1 SNHLY and CDR2 FYNNEI come from the germline V gene. With 0 bases removed from V and 1 base from J, the gap between germline ends came to 13 bases. CDR3 protein: CASSEAVIEESGNTIYF. Here the CDR3 DNA reads TGTGCCAGCAGTGAAGCGGTGATAGAGGAGTCTGGAAACACCATATATTTT.

The V call is TRBV5-1, the J call TRBJ2-1; D call uncertain. The V gene lost 1 base and the J gene lost 6 bases, with 17 bases spanning the gap. Germline V gene lookup returns CDR1 SGHRS and CDR2 YFSETQ. The CDR3 is made up of 16 amino acids. This CDR3 reads CASSLFRAYPLNEQFF. CDR3 coding DNA: TGCGCCAGCAGCTTGTTTCGAGCTTATCCCCTCAATGAGCAGTTCTTC.

The CDR3, as DNA: TGTGCCAGCAGTTACCGGAGCGGAAGTCCCTACAATGAGCAGTTCTTC. Residues: CASSYRSGSPYNEQFF. V usage is TRBV6-5 and J usage is TRBJ2-1, with D perhaps matching TRBD2 (5 bases). V was trimmed by 2 bases and J by 2 bases, leaving 13 bases between them. The germline V gene encodes CDR1 MNHEY and CDR2 SVGAGI. This CDR3 has 16 residues.

This clone was recorded only once. This rearrangement joins TRBV19 to TRBJ2-7, with 9 bases that match TRBD2. This CDR3 comprises 16 residues. Trimming took 2 bases from V and 1 from J; bases not matched to a gene: 6. The germline V gene encodes CDR1 LNHDA and CDR2 SQIVND (reference sequence). CDR3 in amino acids: CASSIPGLAKSYEQYF. The CDR3 nucleotides read TGTGCCAGTAGTATACCAGGACTAGCGAAATCCTACGAGCAGTACTTC.

The chain joins TRBV14 to TRBJ2-1; 13 nucleotides line up with TRBD2. With 1 base clipped from V and 4 bases from J, the junction kept 16 bases outside the gene matches. Germline CDR1 and CDR2: SGHDN and FVKESK. The CDR3 runs 21 residues. In DNA, the CDR3 is TGTGCCAGCAGCCAAGGCCCCGGGACTAGCGGGAAGCGGGCCTCATACAATGAGCAGTTCTTC. Residues: CASSQGPGTSGKRASYNEQFF.

The chain has TRBV4-3 and TRBJ2-3; TRBD1 is a possible D gene (5 bases). Germline CDR1 is LGHNA and CDR2 is YSLEER. This CDR3 contains 15 residues. Trimming left V 4 bases short and J 1 base short, with 12 bases between. CDR3 residues: CASSRRQFGTDTQYF. DNA of the CDR3: TGCGCCAGCAGCCGGAGACAGTTTGGCACAGATACGCAGTATTTT.

This clone was recorded only once. The chain couples TRBV5-1 to TRBJ2-3, with D possibly TRBD1 on 7 matching bases. This CDR3 comprises 15 residues. V lost 0 bases and J lost 4, with 12 bases in between. Germline V gene sequence: CDR1 SGHRS, CDR2 YFSETQ. In DNA form, the CDR3 reads TGCGCCAGCAGCTTGGGGGCCAGGGGGGCAGATACGCAGTATTTT. Amino acids: CASSLGARGADTQYF.

In regard to this clone: Other DNA sequences within the sample encode an identical CDR3. The chain uses TRBV7-9 and TRBJ1-1; D possibly corresponds to TRBD1 (5 bases). Trimming left V 5 bases short and J 1 base short, with 8 bases between. The CDR3 has 13 residues. Per the germline V gene, CDR1 is SEHNR and CDR2 is FQNEAQ (reference sequence). In DNA form, the CDR3 reads TGTGCCAGCAGCCCAGGACAGAACACTGAAGCTTTCTTT. It translates to CASSPGQNTEAFF. Filled out from reference TRBV7-9 and TRBJ1-1, the complete variable domain reads DTGVSQNPRHKITKRGQNVTFRCDPISEHNRLYWYRQTLGQGPEFLTYFQNEAQLEKSRLLSDRFSAERPKGSFSTLEIQRTEQGDSAMYLCASSPGQNTEAFFGQGTRLTVV.

The CDR3 DNA is TGCGCCAGCAGCTTGGGGGGTGACAGCCGACACGAGCAGTACTTC. Translation: CASSLGGDSRHEQYF. The chain combines TRBV5-1 with TRBJ2-7; TRBD1 is a possible D gene (5 bases). V was cut by 0 bases and J by 5 bases, with 15 bases left in between. The germline V gene encodes CDR1 SGHRS and CDR2 YFSETQ. The CDR3 is 15 amino acids.

The V call is TRBV5-5, the J call TRBJ2-7; D is possibly TRBD2 (6 bases). There are 17 residues in the CDR3. CDR1 SGHKS and CDR2 YYEKEE come from the germline V gene (reference sequence). V was pared by 0 bases and J by 0 bases, with 16 bases between. The CDR3 DNA sequence: TGTGCCAGCAGCTTGGAGGGACTCTCAACGGGCTCCTACGAGCAGTACTTC. It codes for CASSLEGLSTGSYEQYF.

CDR3 nucleotide sequence: TGCGCCAGCAGCCAAGATTCGCGCGACAGGGGGAATGGCTACACCTTC. Amino acid sequence: CASSQDSRDRGNGYTF. This chain connects TRBV4-3 to TRBJ1-2, with 9 nucleotides matching TRBD1. CDR1 LGHNA and CDR2 YSLEER come from the germline V gene. V gave up 0 bases and J gave up 6 bases; unmatched junction bases: 8. The CDR3 covers 16 residues.

The chain is built from TRBV6-1 and TRBJ2-7, with TRBD2 matching 8 bases. Germline V gene data show CDR1 as MNHNS and CDR2 as SASEGT. V dropped 5 bases and J dropped 2; count of bases not matched to a gene: 2. The CDR3 totals 13 residues. The CDR3 nucleotides read TGTGCCAGCAGTAGCGGGAGTCCCTACGAGCAGTACTTC. Translation gives CASSSGSPYEQYF.

This chain connects TRBV9 to TRBJ2-4; D gene uncertain. The CDR3 is 13 residues long. Germline CDR1 SGDLS, CDR2 YYNGEE. Trimming stripped 3 bases from V and 5 bases from J, with 9 bases between. Here the CDR3 reads CASSGRAENIQYF. As DNA, the CDR3 is TGTGCCAGCAGCGGGCGTGCGGAAAACATTCAGTACTTC.

The chain has TRBV28 and TRBJ2-7; the D gene is possibly TRBD2 (6 bases). Trimming pared 2 bases from V and 4 bases from J, leaving 9 bases between. The CDR3 has 13 amino acids. Germline values: CDR1 MDHEN, CDR2 SYDVKM. The CDR3 coding sequence is TGTGCCAGCAGTTTAACTAGCCTATACGAGCAGTACTTC. Translated, it gives CASSLTSLYEQYF.

The gene calls are TRBV5-4 and TRBJ2-1; 8 bases line up with TRBD1. Per germline, CDR1 SGHNT and CDR2 YYREEE (reference sequence). The CDR3 length is 14 residues. With 2 bases clipped from V and 6 bases from J, the junction kept 4 bases outside the gene matches. The CDR3 region is CASSLGQGLNEQFF. As DNA, the CDR3 is TGTGCCAGCAGCTTAGGACAGGGCCTCAATGAGCAGTTCTTC.

CDR3 amino acids: CASSQDMGRFLSGELFF. The CDR3 DNA is TGCGCCAGCAGCCAAGATATGGGCAGGTTTCTATCCGGGGAGCTGTTTTTT. This rearrangement joins TRBV4-1 to TRBJ2-2; D not certain. Trimming removed 0 bases at V and 6 bases at J, with 17 bases between. Germline V gene sequence: CDR1 MGHRA, CDR2 YSYEKL. This CDR3 is 17 amino acids long.

This chain connects TRBV7-9 to TRBJ1-1, with a possible D match to TRBD1 (5 bases). Trimming removed 5 bases at V and 1 base at J, with 8 bases between. CDR1 SEHNR and CDR2 FQNEAQ come from the germline V gene (reference sequence). The CDR3 runs to 13 residues. The CDR3 DNA is TGTGCCAGCAGCCCGACAGAGAACACTGAAGCTTTCTTT. Translated: CASSPTENTEAFF.

The chain couples TRBV6-1 to TRBJ2-3; weak D call: TRBD2 (6 bases). V was clipped by 4 bases and J by 8 bases, with 16 bases between them. CDR3 size: 14 residues. Germline V gene lookup returns CDR1 MNHNS and CDR2 SASEGT. The chain's CDR3 is CASSVYGGWGTQYF. In DNA form, the CDR3 reads TGTGCCAGCAGTGTTTACGGGGGTTGGGGTACGCAGTATTTT.

The rearrangement links TRBV7-9 to TRBJ2-7; 9 nucleotides agree with TRBD1. Trimming at V came to 4 bases and at J to 6 bases, leaving 7 bases not matched to a gene. CDR1 and CDR2 (germline): SEHNR, FQNEAQ (reference sequence). The CDR3 is 14 residues long. The CDR3 region is CASSSRDRVCEQYF. CDR3 nucleotides: TGTGCCAGCAGCTCCCGGGACAGGGTCTGCGAGCAGTACTTC.